The 2 T cell receptor beta chains presented below share a single source sample, sequenced in a study of cytomegalovirus exposure and HLA in healthy donors. The PCR employed 60 Vbeta primers together with 13 Jbeta primers. Using immunoSEQ multiplex PCR, the repertoire was profiled, and TCRdb retains in-frame clones only, with some absent. The sample has around 100,000 clones; around 70% are singletons. The sequencing input was PBMCs. The source of these receptors is a man aged 35 to 55 in good health and CMV-seropositive.

The CDR3 DNA sequence: TGTGCCAGCAGCCCTCTAACGGGATATGCGACCCAGTACTTC. Amino acid sequence: CASSPLTGYATQYF. The chain couples TRBV4-2 to TRBJ2-5; possibly TRBD2 for D (5 bases). Germline values: CDR1 LGHNA, CDR2 YNFKEQ. The CDR3 is 14 amino acids. V shed 4 bases and J shed 7 bases, with 16 bases lying between them.

The J gene is TRBJ2-2, the V gene TRBV19, with TRBD1 identical over 8 bases. The CDR3 has 16 residues. Germline V gene data show CDR1 as LNHDA and CDR2 as SQIVND (reference sequence). V shed 4 bases, J shed 5 bases, and the junction held 9 bases outside the gene matches. Here the CDR3 DNA reads TGTGCCAGTAGTAGTCGGACAGGGCGCGGGACCGGGGAGCTGTTTTTT. It yields the protein CASSSRTGRGTGELFF.